This T cell receptor beta chain was recovered during a study of cytomegalovirus exposure and HLA in healthy donors. In germline, CDR1 is MDHEN, CDR2 SYDVKM. V lost 4 bases to trimming and J lost 9 bases; unmatched junction nucleotides: 6. The CDR3 runs to 14 residues. This clone was observed a handful of times. The PCR used 60 Vbeta and 13 Jbeta primers. Assay: immunoSEQ multiplex PCR; the TCRdb copy retains only in-frame clones and omits some. Counted here are around 140,000 clones, less than 90% occurring once; the ten biggest clones make up roughly 1.4%. The J gene is TRBJ1-1, the V gene TRBV28, with TRBD1 identical over 12 bases. Sequencing was carried out using PBMCs. This receptor was identified in a man aged 35-49 years in good health and CMV-seronegative. CDR3 sequence: CASSSGTGGVKAFF. CDR3 sequence (DNA): TGTGCCAGCAGTTCCGGGACAGGGGGCGTAAAAGCTTTCTTT.